These T cell receptor beta chains were read from a single sample in a study of CD4 T cells in relation to SARS-CoV-2 and coronaviruses. No antigen has been identified for these receptors. This table comes from immunoSEQ multiplex PCR, and its TCRdb copy is limited to in-frame clones, with some not included. The sample holds more than 20,000 clones, 76% seen once. Sequences were obtained from CD4+ T cells from PBMCs, cultured in vitro. Receptors originate from a human donor in good health. CDR3s include the opening cysteine and the closing phenylalanine or tryptophan. Each record gives: D gene, J gene, clone size, V gene, CDR3 DNA, CDR3 protein. D genes are given only for firm matches. Size is omitted from some rows. Given values are once, few, many or a class for expanded clones.

>-|TRBJ1-1|once|TRBV29-1
TGCAGCGTTGAAAACCGACTGAACACTGAAGCTTTCTTT
CSVENRLNTEAFF
>-|TRBJ2-3|-|TRBV27
TGTGCCAGCAGTTCTCGAGGAGACACAGATACGCAGTATTTT
CASSSRGDTDTQYF
>TRBD1|TRBJ1-1|-|TRBV5-1
TGCGCCAGCACCAGCTCCGGGACAGGGACTGAAGCTTTCTTT
CASTSSGTGTEAFF
>-|TRBJ1-5|-|TRBV6-5
TGTGCCAGCAGTTACTCGTTTAGCAATCAGCCCCAGCATTTT
CASSYSFSNQPQHF
>-|TRBJ2-2|-|TRBV21-1
TGTGCCAGCAGCAAATCGGAACGGGATCACACCGGGGAGCTGTTTTTT
CASSKSERDHTGELFF
>-|TRBJ1-4|few|TRBV28
TGTGCCAGCTCCTTGGAGGGGGGCGCGAGGGAAAAACTGTTTTTT
CASSLEGGAREKLFF
>-|TRBJ1-2|-|TRBV20-1
TGCAGTGCCAGCCACAATGGCTACACCTTC
CSASHNGYTF
>-|TRBJ2-7|-|TRBV27
TGTGCCAGCAGACCTCTGCGGGACGGCTCCTACGAGCAGTACTTC
CASRPLRDGSYEQYF
>-|TRBJ2-1|few|TRBV7-9
TGTGCCAGCAGCTTAGAAGTCTCGGCGAATGAGCAGTTCTTC
CASSLEVSANEQFF
>TRBD1|TRBJ1-1|-|TRBV9
TGTGCCAGCAGTCTGACAGGGGCGGGGGACACTGAAGCTTTCTTT
CASSLTGAGDTEAFF
>TRBD1|TRBJ2-5|few|TRBV9
TGTGCCAGCAGTCCCGGGACAGGGGGCAAGACCCAGTACTTC
CASSPGTGGKTQYF
>-|TRBJ2-5|-|TRBV6-7
TGTGCCAGCAGCCCACGGGGGGACAACAACGAAGAGACCCAGTACTTC
CASSPRGDNNEETQYF
>-|TRBJ2-1|-|TRBV4-1
TGCGCCAGCAGCACGGAGACACGGAGTTTTGACAATGAGCAGTTCTTC
CASSTETRSFDNEQFF
>-|TRBJ1-1|few|TRBV5-1
TGCGCCAGCAGCTTCTCGGGAATCCAGGAAACTTTCTTT
CASSFSGIQETFF
>-|TRBJ1-3|once|TRBV7-2
TGTGCCAGCAGCTTAGTAGGGAGCATGACGGGAAACACCATATATTTT
CASSLVGSMTGNTIYF
>TRBD1|TRBJ1-1|-|TRBV10-3
TGTGCCAGCGGACAGGTTGCGGACACTGAAGCTTTCTTT
CASGQVADTEAFF
>-|TRBJ2-3|-|TRBV27
TGTGCCAGCAGTCTCGGGTCTCTCGGGAATACGCAGTATTTT
CASSLGSLGNTQYF
>-|TRBJ1-4|-|TRBV5-4
TGTGCCAGCAGCCTTCAGGGTGGAGAAAAACTGTTTTTT
CASSLQGGEKLFF
>TRBD1|TRBJ2-3|-|TRBV19
TGTGCCAGTAGTCTAACCGGGACAGTCACAGATACGCAGTATTTT
CASSLTGTVTDTQYF
>TRBD2|TRBJ2-5|-|TRBV5-1
TGCGCCAGCAGCTTGGAGCGGGAGGGAGAGACCCAGTACTTC
CASSLEREGETQYF
>TRBD2|TRBJ2-7|-|TRBV29-1
TGCAGCGTTGAATCTTCTAGCGGTTACGAGCAGTACTTC
CSVESSSGYEQYF
>TRBD1|TRBJ1-5|-|TRBV2
TGTGCCAGCAGTGTCGACAGGGGGCCCCAGCATTTT
CASSVDRGPQHF
>-|TRBJ2-7|-|TRBV19
TGTGCCAGTACCCGGGACTTCTCCTACGAGCAGTACTTC
CASTRDFSYEQYF
>-|TRBJ2-5|-|TRBV11-2
TGTGCCAGCAGCAAACCAACCAAGGCGACCCAGTACTTC
CASSKPTKATQYF
>-|TRBJ2-7|-|TRBV6-5
TGTGCCAGCAGTTACTCGATTGGAGGGTTGGGCTACGAGCAGTACTTC
CASSYSIGGLGYEQYF
>-|TRBJ2-3|few|TRBV12-3/TRBV12-4
TGTGCCAGCAGACGGGATGGGGGGGATACGCAGTATTTT
CASRRDGGDTQYF
>-|TRBJ1-2|once|TRBV6-5
TGTGCCAGCAGTTACGGGGGAGAATTTGGCTACACCTTC
CASSYGGEFGYTF
>-|TRBJ1-4|-|TRBV2
TGTGCCAGCAGGGCAGGGAGTAGTAATGAAAAACTGTTTTTT
CASRAGSSNEKLFF
>-|TRBJ1-2|-|TRBV7-9
TGTGCCAGCAGCTTAGAGGATAACTATGGCTACACCTTC
CASSLEDNYGYTF
>TRBD1|TRBJ2-7|-|TRBV11-3
TGTGCCAGCAGCTTAGGAACGACAGGGATTCAGTACTTC
CASSLGTTGIQYF
>-|TRBJ2-7|-|TRBV10-3
TGTGCCATCAGCAGAGACTACGAGCAGTACTTC
CAISRDYEQYF
>TRBD2|TRBJ2-3|-|TRBV10-2
TGCGCCAGCAGGAGCGGGACGGTCACAGATACGCAGTATTTT
CASRSGTVTDTQYF
>-|TRBJ2-1|-|TRBV28
TGTGCCAGCAGTGCGCCGGACGGAGGCTCCTACAATGAGCAGTTCTTC
CASSAPDGGSYNEQFF
>-|TRBJ2-7|-|TRBV9
TGTGCCAGCAGCCCGGGGACCGGGTACGAGCAGTACTTC
CASSPGTGYEQYF
>-|TRBJ1-2|-|TRBV7-9
TGTGCCAGCACCAGCCAGGGGCATGGCTACACCTTC
CASTSQGHGYTF
>TRBD1|TRBJ2-7|-|TRBV3-1/TRBV3-2
TGTGCCAGCAGCCAAGGGACAGGGGGCGCGGGTGAGCAGTACTTC
CASSQGTGGAGEQYF
>TRBD1|TRBJ2-1|-|TRBV7-3
TGTGCCAGCAGTCCAGGTGGCCCGGGACAGTACAATGAGCAGTTCTTC
CASSPGGPGQYNEQFF
>-|TRBJ2-2|few|TRBV10-2
TGCGCCAGCAGTGAGCGGGGGAACACCGGGGAGCTGTTTTTT
CASSERGNTGELFF
>-|TRBJ2-3|-|TRBV5-4
TGTGCCAGCAGCTTGGTTCCTTACGATACGCAGTATTTT
CASSLVPYDTQYF
>TRBD1|TRBJ1-6|-|TRBV27
TGTGCCAGGACGAGGGACAGGACTTATTCACCCCTCCACTTT
CARTRDRTYSPLHF
>-|TRBJ2-5|medium-sized|TRBV7-3
TGTGCCAGCAGCTTAAGGGTGGAAGAGACCCAGTACTTC
CASSLRVEETQYF
>-|TRBJ1-2|-|TRBV19
TGTGCCAGCATACAGGGAGACAGAAACTATGGCTACACCTTC
CASIQGDRNYGYTF
>TRBD2|TRBJ2-7|-|TRBV6-5
TGTGCCAGCAGTTATGGCGGGAGTTATTCCTACGAGCAGTACTTC
CASSYGGSYSYEQYF
>TRBD1|TRBJ2-2|few|TRBV19
TGTGCCAGTAGGAAGGGACAGGGAAACACCGGGGAGCTGTTTTTT
CASRKGQGNTGELFF
>TRBD2|TRBJ2-1|-|TRBV7-9
TGTGCCAGCAGCGGGGTAGCGGGAGGGCGCAACAATGAGCAGTTCTTC
CASSGVAGGRNNEQFF
>TRBD1|TRBJ1-1|-|TRBV5-4
TGTGCCAGCAGCTTGGACAGGGGAGGTGGAGCTTTCTTT
CASSLDRGGGAFF
>TRBD2|TRBJ2-3|-|TRBV2
TGTGCCAGCAGTGACTCGGGACTAGCGGGCCCAGATACGCAGTATTTT
CASSDSGLAGPDTQYF
>-|TRBJ1-2|-|TRBV3-1/TRBV3-2
TGTGCCAGCAGCCAAGACAATGCAGGGGCCTATGGCTACACCTTC
CASSQDNAGAYGYTF
>TRBD1|TRBJ1-5|-|TRBV24-1
TGTGCCACCAGCCACGGGACAGGGGGCAATCAGCCCCAGCATTTT
CATSHGTGGNQPQHF
>TRBD1|TRBJ1-4|-|TRBV3-1/TRBV3-2
TGTGCCAGCAGTCTTAAGGGGGCCGGTAATGAAAAACTGTTTTTT
CASSLKGAGNEKLFF
>-|TRBJ1-1|-|TRBV21-1
TGTGCCAGCAGCAAATGGCAGGGTATGATGAACACTGAAGCTTTCTTT
CASSKWQGMMNTEAFF
>-|TRBJ2-2|-|TRBV4-2
TGTGCCAGCAGCCGCCCATTGACAGAAAACACCGGGGAGCTGTTTTTT
CASSRPLTENTGELFF
>TRBD1|TRBJ2-3|-|TRBV19
TGTGCCAGTAGTCTCCGACAGGGCGCAGATACGCAGTATTTT
CASSLRQGADTQYF
>TRBD1|TRBJ1-1|-|TRBV10-1
TGCGCCAGCAGTGGGTTCGGACAGGGGCAAGCTTTCTTT
CASSGFGQGQAFF
>TRBD2|TRBJ2-7|-|TRBV4-1
TGCGCCAGCAGCCAAGTCGCATCTAGCGGGAGGATGTACGAGCAGTACTTC
CASSQVASSGRMYEQYF
>TRBD1|TRBJ2-3|-|TRBV27
TGTGCCAGCAGTACATACAGGGGCGACGACACAGATACGCAGTATTTT
CASSTYRGDDTDTQYF
>-|TRBJ2-7|-|TRBV4-1
TGCGCCAGCAGCCAAGATCAGGGGTCGGGCTACGAGCAGTACTTC
CASSQDQGSGYEQYF